The present T cell receptor (beta chain) was sequenced within a study of T cells in Graves' hyperthyroidism and ophthalmopathy. The ends lost 6 bases at V and 6 bases at J; junction bases unmatched: 5. CDR3 size: 13 residues. Turning to this clonotype: Antigen: not known.

Clinical symptoms, serum thyroxine, TRAb, thyroid ultrasound and orbital computed tomography informed diagnoses. General observations from the study: Ophthalmopathy got predicted by the model a median 6.5 months before its onset. In blood, most of the thyroid clonotypes expanded above 0.001 were also present.

There were TCR beta CDR3 regions amplified from RNA transcripts. Primed by the HTBI set, a first-round RT-PCR was run on the TCR CDR3. TCRdb independently ran MiXCR on the multiplex PCR reads; one entry per CDR3 protein. The table includes around 430,000 distinct CDR3 sequences, under 15% detected once. V and J are TRBV12-3 or TRBV12-4 and TRBJ2-1; 7 bases align to TRBD1. The sequenced sample consisted of blood. The sequence came from a woman in her 30s with Graves' hyperthyroidism. CDR3 sequence reads: CASRTTGANEQFF. CDR3 coding DNA: TGTGCCAGCAGGACCACAGGGGCCAATGAGCAGTTCTTC.